The entry that follows covers one TCR beta chain sequence. The antigen is unknown. CDR1 is SGHTA and CDR2 is FQGTGA in the germline V gene. V shed 4 bases and J 7 bases; nucleotides not matched to a gene: 7. CDR3 length equals 17 residues. The assay was immunoSEQ multiplex PCR, and TCRdb's table has in-frame clones only and misses some. The sample includes 90,000 to 120,000 clones, more than 70% of them seen just once. This entry is derived from a study of T cell responses to AZD1222 COVID-19 vaccine. Study results and caveats: Breadth and depth of Spike-specific TCRs rose after two AZD1222 doses. As reported, nearly half of all spike-specific TCRs target variant regions that are unmutated.

This specimen consisted of peripheral blood, obtained on day 0 of AZD1222 vaccination. This chain joins TRBV7-3 and TRBJ2-2; 15 bases fit TRBD2. This clonotype was sampled from an adult in good health. CDR3 sequence reads: CASSSLGLAGGIGELFF. The CDR3 coding sequence is TGTGCCAGCAGCTCTCTGGGACTAGCGGGAGGTATCGGGGAGCTGTTTTTT. Full variable domain (remainder filled in from reference TRBV7-3 and TRBJ2-2): GAGVSQTPSNKVTEKGKYVELRCDPISGHTALYWYRQSLGQGPEFLIYFQGTGAADDSGLPNDRFFAVRPEGSVSTLKIQRTERGDSAVYLCASSSLGLAGGIGELFFGEGSRLTVL.